A selection of T cell receptor beta chains follows, all from one sample in a study of shared clonotypes between healthy human individuals. Here immunoSEQ multiplex PCR was the method, and the copy in TCRdb shows in-frame clones only, minus some. The table records around 2.1 million clones, 93% of them present only once. The sample taken for sequencing was naive CD8+ T cells from PBMCs. These receptors were obtained from a man aged 18 to 35 in good health. Some clones in this sample may be carry-over from other donors' samples. CDR3s include the opening cysteine and the closing phenylalanine or tryptophan. Fields, in order: clone size, J gene, D gene, V gene, CDR3 protein, CDR3 DNA. D genes are given only for firm matches. Size tells how often a clone was seen (once, few, many) or the class of an expanded clone, and some rows leave it out.

clone size: -
J gene: TRBJ2-5
D gene: TRBD1
V gene: TRBV27
CDR3 protein: CASSLRVRGETQYF
CDR3 DNA: TGTGCCAGCAGTTTAAGGGTCAGGGGGGAGACCCAGTACTTC

clone size: -
J gene: TRBJ2-7
D gene: -
V gene: TRBV5-4
CDR3 protein: CASSLGRGPYEQYF
CDR3 DNA: TGTGCCAGCAGCTTGGGCAGGGGTCCCTACGAGCAGTACTTC

clone size: -
J gene: TRBJ2-3
D gene: TRBD2
V gene: TRBV7-6
CDR3 protein: CASSLGAGGYTDTQYF
CDR3 DNA: TGTGCCAGCAGCTTAGGGGCGGGAGGGTACACAGATACGCAGTATTTT

clone size: -
J gene: TRBJ2-3
D gene: TRBD1
V gene: TRBV27
CDR3 protein: CASSPPGQSTDTQYF
CDR3 DNA: TGTGCCAGCAGTCCTCCGGGACAGTCCACAGATACGCAGTATTTT

clone size: -
J gene: TRBJ2-7
D gene: TRBD1
V gene: TRBV4-1
CDR3 protein: CASSPGVAGGSYEQYF
CDR3 DNA: TGCGCCAGCAGCCCTGGGGTGGCAGGGGGATCCTACGAGCAGTACTTC

clone size: -
J gene: TRBJ2-7
D gene: -
V gene: TRBV28
CDR3 protein: CASSRSGQHYEQYF
CDR3 DNA: TGTGCCAGCAGTAGGTCTGGGCAGCACTACGAGCAGTACTTC

clone size: -
J gene: TRBJ2-5
D gene: -
V gene: TRBV9
CDR3 protein: CASSTRDAGETQYF
CDR3 DNA: TGTGCCAGCAGCACCCGGGACGCCGGGGAGACCCAGTACTTC

clone size: once
J gene: TRBJ2-5
D gene: TRBD2
V gene: TRBV6-8
CDR3 protein: CASSPGGGLRVETQYF
CDR3 DNA: TGTGCCAGCAGCCCTGGGGGGGGACTAAGGGTCGAGACCCAGTACTTC

clone size: -
J gene: TRBJ1-2
D gene: -
V gene: TRBV7-9
CDR3 protein: CASSPGLRQDGYTF
CDR3 DNA: TGTGCCAGCAGCCCGGGGCTCAGACAAGACGGCTACACCTTC

clone size: -
J gene: TRBJ1-5
D gene: TRBD1
V gene: TRBV28
CDR3 protein: CASSLLRDRAQPQHF
CDR3 DNA: TGTGCCAGCAGTTTATTGAGGGACAGGGCGCAGCCCCAGCATTTT

clone size: -
J gene: TRBJ2-1
D gene: TRBD2
V gene: TRBV27
CDR3 protein: CASSSGTSGTYNEQFF
CDR3 DNA: TGTGCCAGCAGTTCGGGGACTAGCGGGACTTACAATGAGCAGTTCTTC

clone size: -
J gene: TRBJ2-6
D gene: -
V gene: TRBV13
CDR3 protein: CASSLSHAFSGANVLTF
CDR3 DNA: TGTGCCAGCAGCTTATCGCATGCATTCTCTGGGGCCAACGTCCTGACTTTC

clone size: -
J gene: TRBJ1-2
D gene: -
V gene: TRBV21-1
CDR3 protein: CASSKGTGHGYGYTF
CDR3 DNA: TGTGCCAGCAGCAAAGGAACGGGACATGGCTATGGCTACACCTTC

clone size: -
J gene: TRBJ2-3
D gene: -
V gene: TRBV11-2
CDR3 protein: CASSLAPSDSYTQYF
CDR3 DNA: TGTGCCAGCAGCTTAGCCCCCTCGGACAGCTATACGCAGTATTTT

clone size: -
J gene: TRBJ2-6
D gene: TRBD1
V gene: TRBV6-1
CDR3 protein: CASSDRAGQGSLGGANVLTF
CDR3 DNA: TGTGCCAGCAGTGACAGGGCGGGACAGGGGTCCCTAGGGGGGGCCAACGTCCTGACTTTC

clone size: -
J gene: TRBJ2-7
D gene: -
V gene: TRBV28
CDR3 protein: CASSFSDSYEQYF
CDR3 DNA: TGTGCCAGCAGTTTCTCGGATTCCTACGAGCAGTACTTC

clone size: -
J gene: TRBJ2-1
D gene: TRBD2
V gene: TRBV7-2
CDR3 protein: CASSLGWEGGYNEQFF
CDR3 DNA: TGTGCCAGCAGCTTAGGATGGGAGGGCGGCTACAATGAGCAGTTCTTC

clone size: -
J gene: TRBJ2-1
D gene: -
V gene: TRBV4-3
CDR3 protein: CASSHAGTPAHIAPGPNEQFF
CDR3 DNA: TGCGCCAGCAGCCACGCCGGGACACCTGCCCATATAGCGCCCGGGCCCAATGAGCAGTTCTTC

clone size: -
J gene: TRBJ2-3
D gene: TRBD2
V gene: TRBV4-1
CDR3 protein: CASSQKSGSSADTQYF
CDR3 DNA: TGCGCCAGCAGCCAGAAGAGCGGGAGTTCAGCAGATACGCAGTATTTT

clone size: -
J gene: TRBJ1-5
D gene: -
V gene: TRBV27
CDR3 protein: CASSLRAGMQPQHF
CDR3 DNA: TGTGCCAGCAGTTTAAGGGCAGGGATGCAGCCCCAGCATTTT

clone size: -
J gene: TRBJ1-2
D gene: -
V gene: TRBV13
CDR3 protein: CASSLWGWGRDFYGYTF
CDR3 DNA: TGTGCCAGCAGCTTATGGGGATGGGGCAGGGATTTTTATGGCTACACCTTC

clone size: -
J gene: TRBJ2-1
D gene: TRBD1
V gene: TRBV11-2
CDR3 protein: CASSLGGGQKQFF
CDR3 DNA: TGTGCCAGCAGCTTAGGAGGGGGACAGAAGCAGTTCTTC

clone size: -
J gene: TRBJ2-1
D gene: -
V gene: TRBV7-3
CDR3 protein: CASSLAQGLYNEQFF
CDR3 DNA: TGTGCCAGCAGCTTAGCACAGGGCCTATACAATGAGCAGTTCTTC

clone size: -
J gene: TRBJ1-5
D gene: -
V gene: TRBV14
CDR3 protein: CASSQGQADSNQPQHF
CDR3 DNA: TGTGCCAGCAGCCAGGGGCAGGCCGATAGCAATCAGCCCCAGCATTTT

clone size: -
J gene: TRBJ1-1
D gene: -
V gene: TRBV7-3
CDR3 protein: CASSSLQGLNTEAFF
CDR3 DNA: TGTGCCAGCAGCTCATTGCAGGGACTGAACACTGAAGCTTTCTTT